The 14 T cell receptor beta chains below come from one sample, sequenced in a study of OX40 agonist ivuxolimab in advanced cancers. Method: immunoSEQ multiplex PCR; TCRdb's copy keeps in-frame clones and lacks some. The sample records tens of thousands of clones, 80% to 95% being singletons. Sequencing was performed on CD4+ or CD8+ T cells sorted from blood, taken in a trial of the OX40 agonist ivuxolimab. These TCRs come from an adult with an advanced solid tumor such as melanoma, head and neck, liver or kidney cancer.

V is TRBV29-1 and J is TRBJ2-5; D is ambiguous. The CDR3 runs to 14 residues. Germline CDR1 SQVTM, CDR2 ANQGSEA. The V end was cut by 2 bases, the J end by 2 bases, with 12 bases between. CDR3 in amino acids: CSVEWGMSQETQYF. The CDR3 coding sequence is TGCAGCGTTGAATGGGGTATGAGTCAAGAGACCCAGTACTTC.

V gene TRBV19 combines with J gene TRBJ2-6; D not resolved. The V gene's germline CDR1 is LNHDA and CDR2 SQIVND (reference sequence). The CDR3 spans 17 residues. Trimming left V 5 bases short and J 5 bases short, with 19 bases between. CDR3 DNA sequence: TGTGCCAGTAGTCCCTGCAAATCACAAAGTCGGGCCAACGTCCTGACTTTC. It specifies CASSPCKSQSRANVLTF.

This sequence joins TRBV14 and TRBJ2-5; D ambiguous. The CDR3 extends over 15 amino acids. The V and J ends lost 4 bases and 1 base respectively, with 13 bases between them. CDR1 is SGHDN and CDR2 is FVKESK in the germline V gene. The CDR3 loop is CASSRDRVPQETQYF. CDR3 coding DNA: TGTGCCAGCAGCCGCGACCGGGTCCCCCAAGAGACCCAGTACTTC. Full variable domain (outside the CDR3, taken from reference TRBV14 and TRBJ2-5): EAGVTQFPSHSVIEKGQTVTLRCDPISGHDNLYWYRRVMGKEIKFLLHFVKESKQDESGMPNNRFLAERTGGTYSTLKVQPAELEDSGVYFCASSRDRVPQETQYFGPGTRLLVL.

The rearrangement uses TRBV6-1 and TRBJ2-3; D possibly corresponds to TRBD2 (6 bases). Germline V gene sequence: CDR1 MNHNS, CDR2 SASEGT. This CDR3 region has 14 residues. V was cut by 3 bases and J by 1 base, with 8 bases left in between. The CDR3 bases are TGTGCCAGCAGTGACGCTAGCGGCACAGATACGCAGTATTTT. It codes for CASSDASGTDTQYF.

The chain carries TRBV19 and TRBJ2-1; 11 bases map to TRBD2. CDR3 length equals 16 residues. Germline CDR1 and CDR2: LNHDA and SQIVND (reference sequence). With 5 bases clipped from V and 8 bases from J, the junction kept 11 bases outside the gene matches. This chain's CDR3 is CASSRTSGSFLYEQFF. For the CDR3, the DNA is TGTGCCAGTAGTCGTACTAGCGGGAGTTTTCTTTATGAGCAGTTCTTC.

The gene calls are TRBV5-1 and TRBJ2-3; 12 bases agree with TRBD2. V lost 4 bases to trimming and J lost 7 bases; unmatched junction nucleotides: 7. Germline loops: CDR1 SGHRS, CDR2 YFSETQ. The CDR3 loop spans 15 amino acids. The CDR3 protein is CASSQASGRAYTQYF. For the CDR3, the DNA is TGCGCCAGCAGCCAAGCTAGCGGGAGGGCCTATACGCAGTATTTT. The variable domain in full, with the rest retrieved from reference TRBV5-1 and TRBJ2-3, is KAGVTQTPRYLIKTRGQQVTLSCSPISGHRSVSWYQQTPGQGLQFLFEYFSETQRNKGNFPGRFSGRQFSNSRSEMNVSTLELGDSALYLCASSQASGRAYTQYFGPGTRLTVL.

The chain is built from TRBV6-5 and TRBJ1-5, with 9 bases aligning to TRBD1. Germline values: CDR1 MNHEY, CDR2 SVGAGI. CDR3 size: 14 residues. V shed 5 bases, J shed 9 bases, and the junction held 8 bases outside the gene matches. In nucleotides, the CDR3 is TGTGCCAGCAGTCCGGGACAGGGAAGGCGGCCCCAGCATTTT. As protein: CASSPGQGRRPQHF.

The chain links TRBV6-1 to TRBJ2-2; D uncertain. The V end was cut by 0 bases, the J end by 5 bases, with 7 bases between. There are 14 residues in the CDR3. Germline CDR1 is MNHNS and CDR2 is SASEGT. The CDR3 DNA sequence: TGTGCCAGCAGTGAAGCGCTTCTAACCGGGGAGCTGTTTTTT. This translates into CASSEALLTGELFF.

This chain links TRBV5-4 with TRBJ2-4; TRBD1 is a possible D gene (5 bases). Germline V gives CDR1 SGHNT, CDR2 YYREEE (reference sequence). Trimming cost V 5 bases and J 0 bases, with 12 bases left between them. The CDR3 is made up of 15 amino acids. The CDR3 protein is CASSFDSQAKNIQYF. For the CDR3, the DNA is TGTGCCAGCAGTTTCGACAGCCAAGCCAAAAACATTCAGTACTTC.

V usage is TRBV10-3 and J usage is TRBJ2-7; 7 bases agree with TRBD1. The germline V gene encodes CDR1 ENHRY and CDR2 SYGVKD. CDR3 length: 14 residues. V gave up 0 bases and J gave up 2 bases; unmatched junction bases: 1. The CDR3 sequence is CAISESTGTYEQYF. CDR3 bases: TGTGCCATCAGTGAGTCGACAGGGACCTACGAGCAGTACTTC.

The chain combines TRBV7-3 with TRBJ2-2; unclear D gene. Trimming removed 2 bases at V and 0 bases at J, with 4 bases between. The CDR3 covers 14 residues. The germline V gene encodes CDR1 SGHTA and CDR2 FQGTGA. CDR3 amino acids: CASSLRPNTGELFF. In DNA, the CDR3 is TGTGCCAGCAGCTTACGGCCGAACACCGGGGAGCTGTTTTTT.

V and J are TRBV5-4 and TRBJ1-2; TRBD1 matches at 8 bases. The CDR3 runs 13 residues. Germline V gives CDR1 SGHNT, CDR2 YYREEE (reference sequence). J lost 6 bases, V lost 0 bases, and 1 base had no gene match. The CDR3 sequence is CASSLVGQDGYTF. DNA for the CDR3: TGTGCCAGCAGCTTGGTGGGACAGGATGGCTACACCTTC.

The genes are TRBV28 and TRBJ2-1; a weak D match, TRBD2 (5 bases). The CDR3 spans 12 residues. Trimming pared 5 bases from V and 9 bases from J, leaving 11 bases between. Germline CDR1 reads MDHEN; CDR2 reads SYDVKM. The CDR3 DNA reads TGTGCCAGCAGTCTAATAACTAGTGAGCAGTTCTTC. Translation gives CASSLITSEQFF.

CDR3 amino acids: CASSPRRGVQETQYF. DNA for the CDR3: TGTGCCAGCAGTCCCCGGCGGGGGGTGCAAGAGACCCAGTACTTC. The chain links TRBV27 to TRBJ2-5; 8 bases line up with TRBD2. The CDR3 has 15 residues. With V trimmed by 5 bases and J by 2 bases, 7 bases remained unmatched. Germline CDR1 and CDR2: MNHEY and SMNVEV (reference sequence).